This entry is about one TCR beta chain. V shed 6 bases and J shed 2 bases, with 8 bases lying between them. The CDR3 loop spans 12 amino acids. Germline lookup yields CDR1 LGHNT and CDR2 FRNRAP. Per the original methods: Estimates of nucleated cell counts were drawn from the amplification of reference gene primers. This table comes from immunoSEQ multiplex PCR, and its TCRdb copy is limited to in-frame clones, with some not included. Clone size and the V and J calls come from that table; the DNA yielded D and trimming. Here the sample spans roughly 170,000 clones, 75% to 80% being singletons. These data originate in a study of blood T cell repertoires in COVID-19. Study overall: Sample material is recorded as cDNA or gDNA derived from T cells, B-cell-depleted T cells, or PBMCs.

This chain uses TRBV12-5 with TRBJ2-7; D may be TRBD2 (6 bases). The specimen sequenced was peripheral blood. The clonotype comes from a woman between 70 and 85 years old with acute or convalescent COVID-19. For the CDR3, the DNA is TGTGCTAGTGGCAGGACTACCTACGAGCAGTACTTC. Translation gives CASGRTTYEQYF.